This T cell receptor beta chain came from a study of T-cell reconstitution after alpha-beta-depleted transplantation in children. The table lists this clonotype with many counts. Unique molecular identifiers were built into the TCRbeta library. MiXCR, applied by TCRdb to the PCR reads, yields one record per CDR3 protein. The sample records approximately 520,000 distinct CDR3 sequences, approximately 32% being singletons. Germline V lookup: CDR1 SEHNR, CDR2 FQNEAQ (reference sequence). Trimming left V 5 bases short and J 1 base short, with 15 bases between. The CDR3 runs to 17 residues. The sequence was collected from a human donor who donated a stem cell graft to a child with aplastic anemia. Source: PBMCs from the stem cell graft donor, taken from the stem cell graft. V and J are TRBV7-9 and TRBJ2-6; D is uncertain. DNA for the CDR3: TGTGCCAGCAGCCCCCGAGGCGCAGGTTCTGGGGCCAACGTCCTGACTTTC. As protein: CASSPRGAGSGANVLTF.